This is a list of T cell receptor beta chains from one sample in a study of CD8+CD57+ T cells in acquired aplastic anemia. TCRdb recomputed calls from the reads with MiXCR, one row per CDR3 protein. The data contain approximately 98,000 distinct CDR3 sequences, around 62% of them seen just once; the ten biggest clones take up 50% to 70%. Sequenced material: sorted CD4+, CD8+, or CD8+CD57+ T cells (not recorded which) from PBMCs. Receptors were obtained from a human donor with aplastic anemia. CDR3s include the opening cysteine and the closing phenylalanine or tryptophan. A D gene is named only where the DNA matches it firmly. Rows may omit the clone size; those that give it use once, few, many or a size class.

cdr3_length: 12
v_call: TRBV2
j_call: TRBJ1-1
clone_size: NA
d_call: NA
cdr3_nt: TGTGCCAGCAGGATCGGTAACACTGAAGCTTTCTTT
cdr3_aa: CASRIGNTEAFF

cdr3_length: 12
v_call: TRBV2
j_call: TRBJ2-7
clone_size: few
d_call: TRBD1
cdr3_nt: TGTGCCAGCAGCGGGGACAGCTACGAGCAGTACTTC
cdr3_aa: CASSGDSYEQYF

cdr3_length: 11
v_call: TRBV5-1
j_call: TRBJ2-7
clone_size: NA
d_call: NA
cdr3_nt: TGCGCCAGCAGCGCGGGCGACGAGCAGTACTTC
cdr3_aa: CASSAGDEQYF

cdr3_length: 12
v_call: TRBV5-4
j_call: TRBJ2-3
clone_size: NA
d_call: NA
cdr3_nt: TGTGCCAGCAGCATAGACACAGATACGCAGTATTTT
cdr3_aa: CASSIDTDTQYF

cdr3_length: 14
v_call: TRBV7-9
j_call: TRBJ2-7
clone_size: many
d_call: NA
cdr3_nt: TGTGCCAGCAGCTACAACAGGGTCCCCTACGAGCAGTACTTC
cdr3_aa: CASSYNRVPYEQYF

cdr3_length: 13
v_call: TRBV2
j_call: TRBJ2-5
clone_size: NA
d_call: NA
cdr3_nt: TGTGCCAGCAGTGAACACAACCAAGAGACCCAGTACTTC
cdr3_aa: CASSEHNQETQYF

cdr3_length: 14
v_call: TRBV19
j_call: TRBJ1-5
clone_size: once
d_call: TRBD1
cdr3_nt: TGTGCCACCCGGGACAGGGGAAAGAGTCAGCCCCAGCATTTT
cdr3_aa: CATRDRGKSQPQHF

cdr3_length: 15
v_call: TRBV15
j_call: TRBJ2-5
clone_size: NA
d_call: NA
cdr3_nt: TGTGCCACCAGCAGAGAAAGAGGCAGGGTGGAGACCCAGTACTTC
cdr3_aa: CATSRERGRVETQYF

cdr3_length: 14
v_call: TRBV5-1
j_call: TRBJ2-7
clone_size: NA
d_call: TRBD2
cdr3_nt: TGCGCCAGTACCTGGGGAGGGATCGGCTCCGAGCAGTACTTC
cdr3_aa: CASTWGGIGSEQYF

cdr3_length: 13
v_call: TRBV20-1
j_call: TRBJ2-5
clone_size: NA
d_call: NA
cdr3_nt: TGCAGTGCTAATAGACAAGGGACAGAGACCCAGTACTTC
cdr3_aa: CSANRQGTETQYF

cdr3_length: 14
v_call: TRBV12-3/TRBV12-4
j_call: TRBJ1-3
clone_size: many
d_call: NA
cdr3_nt: TGTGCCAGCAGCTCTCCGAAGGACCGAGACACCATATATTTT
cdr3_aa: CASSSPKDRDTIYF

cdr3_length: 15
v_call: TRBV5-4
j_call: TRBJ2-5
clone_size: NA
d_call: NA
cdr3_nt: TGTGCCAGCAGCCACCGGGCCCAATGGGGGGAGACCCAGTACTTC
cdr3_aa: CASSHRAQWGETQYF

cdr3_length: 14
v_call: TRBV24-1
j_call: TRBJ1-5
clone_size: NA
d_call: NA
cdr3_nt: TGTGCCACCAGTGGGGGTGATGGGAGTGACGGCCAGCATTTT
cdr3_aa: CATSGGDGSDGQHF

cdr3_length: 14
v_call: TRBV19
j_call: TRBJ2-7
clone_size: NA
d_call: TRBD2
cdr3_nt: TGTGCCACCTCCGCTCAACAGGGACTAGGCGAGCAGTACTTC
cdr3_aa: CATSAQQGLGEQYF

cdr3_length: 17
v_call: TRBV20-1
j_call: TRBJ2-5
clone_size: NA
d_call: TRBD2
cdr3_nt: TGCAGTGCTAGAGGTTCTTTCTGGCTAGCGGGGGAAGAGACCCAGTACTTC
cdr3_aa: CSARGSFWLAGEETQYF

cdr3_length: 13
v_call: TRBV10-3
j_call: TRBJ2-6
clone_size: NA
d_call: NA
cdr3_nt: TGTGCCATCTCGGGGTCTGGGGCCAACGTACTGACTTTC
cdr3_aa: CAISGSGANVLTF

cdr3_length: 12
v_call: TRBV7-9
j_call: TRBJ1-4
clone_size: many
d_call: NA
cdr3_nt: TGTGCCAGCAGCTTAGGGGGGGGAAAACTGTTTTTT
cdr3_aa: CASSLGGGKLFF

cdr3_length: 17
v_call: TRBV20-1
j_call: TRBJ2-1
clone_size: NA
d_call: TRBD1
cdr3_nt: TGCAGTGCTAGAGAGGACAGGGAGCCCGGGTCGTACAATGAGCAGCTCTTC
cdr3_aa: CSAREDREPGSYNEQLF

cdr3_length: 15
v_call: TRBV20-1
j_call: TRBJ2-1
clone_size: NA
d_call: NA
cdr3_nt: TGCAGTGCCAGTGGGGGACCGTTGTCCCACAATGAGCAGTTCTTC
cdr3_aa: CSASGGPLSHNEQFF

cdr3_length: 17
v_call: TRBV15
j_call: TRBJ2-1
clone_size: NA
d_call: NA
cdr3_nt: TGTGCCACCAGAACAGACATTAACAGGGAAGCGGGCAATGAGCAGTTCTTC
cdr3_aa: CATRTDINREAGNEQFF

cdr3_length: 15
v_call: TRBV11-2
j_call: TRBJ2-3
clone_size: NA
d_call: TRBD2
cdr3_nt: TGTGCCAGCAGCCATACTAGCGGTAGCACAGATACGCAGTATTTT
cdr3_aa: CASSHTSGSTDTQYF

cdr3_length: 15
v_call: TRBV10-3
j_call: TRBJ1-1
clone_size: NA
d_call: NA
cdr3_nt: TGTGCCATCAGTGAGTCGTTTAGGGTTGCCACTGAAGCTTTCTTT
cdr3_aa: CAISESFRVATEAFF

cdr3_length: 14
v_call: TRBV20-1
j_call: TRBJ2-5
clone_size: once
d_call: TRBD2
cdr3_nt: TGCAGTGCCCTAGCGGGGGCGACTAAAGAGACCCAGTACTTC
cdr3_aa: CSALAGATKETQYF